These 8 T cell receptor beta chains were all obtained from the same sample, sequenced in a study of blood T cell repertoires in COVID-19. Sequencing used immunoSEQ multiplex PCR; TCRdb keeps in-frame clones, though not all of them. The table records 85,000 to 90,000 clones, 85% to 90% of them present only once. Sequencing was performed on peripheral blood. All receptors come from a human donor in a cohort sampled during active COVID-19.

The CDR3 reads CASSSPFQGEQFF. The CDR3 DNA reads TGTGCCAGCAGCTCCCCATTCCAGGGCGAGCAGTTCTTC. The chain joins TRBV11-3 to TRBJ2-1, with D possibly TRBD1 on 5 matching bases. The CDR3 is 13 residues long. Germline V lookup: CDR1 SGHNT, CDR2 YENEEA. V lost 4 bases and J lost 10, with 14 bases in between.

J is TRBJ2-1 and V is TRBV5-1; 8 bases are shared with TRBD2. The germline CDR1 and CDR2 sequences are SGHRS and YFSETQ. This CDR3 comprises 16 residues. The J segment lost 8 bases and the V segment lost 0 bases, leaving 10 bases of the junction unmatched. Written as DNA, the CDR3 is TGCGCCAGCAGCTTGGCCGGACTAGCCTCTGGGGATGAGCAGTTCTTC. Amino acid sequence: CASSLAGLASGDEQFF.

V gene TRBV7-8 combines with J gene TRBJ1-2; a possible D gene is TRBD1 (6 bases). The CDR3 loop spans 15 amino acids. Germline V lookup: CDR1 SGHVS, CDR2 FQNEAQ. Trimming removed 5 bases from V and 0 bases from J, with 13 bases in between. In DNA form, the CDR3 reads TGTGCCAGCAGCGCCCGGACAGCCGCTAACTATGGCTACACCTTC. Its protein is CASSARTAANYGYTF. Full variable domain (rest looked up from reference TRBV7-8 and TRBJ1-2): GAGVSQSPRYKVAKRGQDVALRCDPISGHVSLFWYQQALGQGPEFLTYFQNEAQLDKSGLPSDRFFAERPEGSVSTLKIQRTQQEDSAVYLCASSARTAANYGYTFGSGTRLTVV.

The CDR3 region has the DNA TGTGCCAGCAGCATTAACTATGGCTACACCTTC. Translated, it gives CASSINYGYTF. The chain carries TRBV28 and TRBJ1-2; D is unclear. This CDR3 contains 11 residues. V lost 6 bases and J 1 base, leaving 3 bases between the germline ends. Germline V CDR1 and CDR2: MDHEN, SYDVKM.

The chain links TRBV28 to TRBJ1-2, with a weak D call TRBD1 (5 bases). V lost 3 bases and J lost 8, with 13 bases in between. CDR3 length equals 13 residues. Germline CDR1 reads MDHEN; CDR2 reads SYDVKM. The DNA of the CDR3 is TGTGCCAGCAGTTTCTCACAGGCAGAGGGCTACACCTTC. It yields the protein CASSFSQAEGYTF.

The V and J genes are TRBV28 and TRBJ1-1; D is undetermined. V was pared by 1 base and J by 2 bases, with 11 bases between. CDR1 is MDHEN, CDR2 SYDVKM, per germline. CDR3 length equals 15 residues. The CDR3 is CASSLYGTGNTEAFF. The CDR3 DNA is TGTGCCAGCAGTTTATATGGCACGGGAAACACTGAAGCTTTCTTT.

This chain uses TRBV6-6 with TRBJ2-7; TRBD2 matches at 10 bases. The V and J ends lost 5 bases and 4 bases, in that order; junction bases with no gene match: 14. Per germline, CDR1 MNHNY and CDR2 SVGAGI (reference sequence). The CDR3 extends over 17 amino acids. CDR3 sequence reads: CASSPGGAGGKKYEQYF. For the CDR3, the DNA is TGTGCCAGCAGTCCCGGGGGAGCGGGAGGGAAGAAATACGAGCAGTACTTC.

The rearrangement joins TRBV2 to TRBJ1-4; D is unclear. The germline V gene has CDR1 SNHLY and CDR2 FYNNEI. The CDR3 contains 15 residues. V was pared by 6 bases and J by 0 bases, with 11 bases between. The CDR3, as DNA: TGTGCCAGCAGCGGAGCTTCGGCAACTAATGAAAAACTGTTTTTT. This encodes CASSGASATNEKLFF.